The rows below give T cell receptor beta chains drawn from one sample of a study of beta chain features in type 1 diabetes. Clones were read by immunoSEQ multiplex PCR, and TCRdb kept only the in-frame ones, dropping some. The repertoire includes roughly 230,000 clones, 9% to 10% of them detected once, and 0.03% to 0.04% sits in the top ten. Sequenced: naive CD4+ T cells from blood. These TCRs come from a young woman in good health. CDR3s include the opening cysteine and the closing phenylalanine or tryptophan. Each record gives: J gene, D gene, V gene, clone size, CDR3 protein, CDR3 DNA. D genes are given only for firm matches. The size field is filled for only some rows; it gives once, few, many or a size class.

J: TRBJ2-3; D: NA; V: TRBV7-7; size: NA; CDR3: CASSLATGNTDTQYF; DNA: TGTGCCAGCAGCTTGGCCACAGGGAACACAGATACGCAGTATTTT
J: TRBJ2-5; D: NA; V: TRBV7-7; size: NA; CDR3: CASSRGLQETQYF; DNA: TGTGCCAGCAGCCGGGGACTCCAAGAGACCCAGTACTTC
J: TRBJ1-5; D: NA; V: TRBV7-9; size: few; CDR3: CASSGGVNQPQHF; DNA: TGTGCCAGCAGCGGGGGGGTCAATCAGCCCCAGCATTTT
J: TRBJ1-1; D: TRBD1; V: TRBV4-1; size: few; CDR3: CASSQDRAGGTEAFF; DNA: TGCGCCAGCAGCCAAGACAGGGCAGGGGGGACTGAAGCTTTCTTT
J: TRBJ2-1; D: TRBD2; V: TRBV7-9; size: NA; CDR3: CASKGLAGEYNEQFF; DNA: TGTGCCAGCAAGGGACTAGCGGGAGAGTACAATGAGCAGTTCTTC
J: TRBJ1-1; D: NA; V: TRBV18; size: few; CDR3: CASSDRNTEAFF; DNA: TGTGCCAGCTCGGACAGGAACACTGAAGCTTTCTTT
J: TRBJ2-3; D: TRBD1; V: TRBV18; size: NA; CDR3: CASSPRQGIRDTQYF; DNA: TGTGCCAGCTCACCTAGACAGGGGATTAGAGATACGCAGTATTTT
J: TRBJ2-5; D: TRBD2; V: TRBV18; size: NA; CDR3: CASSPREGPETQYF; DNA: TGTGCCAGCTCACCGCGGGAGGGCCCAGAGACCCAGTACTTC
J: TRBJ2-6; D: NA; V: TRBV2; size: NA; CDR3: CASSALASGANVLTF; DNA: TGTGCCAGCAGTGCCTTGGCCTCTGGGGCCAACGTCCTGACTTTC
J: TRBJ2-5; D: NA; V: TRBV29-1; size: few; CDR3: CSVEDWAGEETQYF; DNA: TGCAGCGTTGAAGATTGGGCAGGGGAAGAGACCCAGTACTTC
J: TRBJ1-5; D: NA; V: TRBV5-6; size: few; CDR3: CASSLRGNQPQHF; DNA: TGTGCCAGCAGCTTGCGGGGCAATCAGCCCCAGCATTTT
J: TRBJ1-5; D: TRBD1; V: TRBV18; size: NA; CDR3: CASSPGQGLTQPQHF; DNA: TGTGCCAGCTCTCCGGGACAGGGGCTGACTCAGCCCCAGCATTTT
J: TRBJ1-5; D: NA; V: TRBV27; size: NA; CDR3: CASCTSRGNQPQHF; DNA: TGTGCCAGCTGCACCTCTCGGGGCAATCAGCCCCAGCATTTT
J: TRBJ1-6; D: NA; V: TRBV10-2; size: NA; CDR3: CASRDTPASPLHF; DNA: TGCGCCAGTCGCGACACACCGGCCTCACCCCTCCACTTT
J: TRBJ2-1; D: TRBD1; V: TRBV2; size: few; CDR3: CASRPTGGNEQFF; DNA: TGTGCCAGCAGGCCTACAGGGGGCAATGAGCAGTTCTTC
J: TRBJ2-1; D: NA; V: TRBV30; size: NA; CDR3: CAWSVQYGNEQFF; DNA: TGTGCCTGGAGTGTACAGTACGGCAATGAGCAGTTCTTC
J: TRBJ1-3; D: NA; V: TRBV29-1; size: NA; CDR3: CSAGLVSSGNTIYF; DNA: TGCAGCGCGGGTCTAGTGAGCTCTGGAAACACCATATATTTT
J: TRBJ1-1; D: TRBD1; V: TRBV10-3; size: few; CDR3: CASWKDRGSGTEAFF; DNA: TGTGCCAGCTGGAAAGACAGGGGCTCTGGGACTGAAGCTTTCTTT
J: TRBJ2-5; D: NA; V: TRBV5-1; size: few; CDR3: CASSLAPTGGETQYF; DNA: TGCGCCAGCAGCTTGGCCCCCACGGGTGGAGAGACCCAGTACTTC
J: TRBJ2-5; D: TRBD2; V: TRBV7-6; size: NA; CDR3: CASSLALRLAGGPTQETQYF; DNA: TGTGCCAGCAGCTTAGCGCTAAGGCTGGCGGGGGGGCCAACGCAAGAGACCCAGTACTTC
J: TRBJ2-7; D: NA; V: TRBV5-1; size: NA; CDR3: CASSVTQVTYEQYF; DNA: TGCGCCAGCAGCGTAACACAGGTTACCTACGAGCAGTACTTC
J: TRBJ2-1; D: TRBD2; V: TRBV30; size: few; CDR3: CAWSGTSGRAFEQFF; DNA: TGTGCCTGGAGTGGGACTAGCGGGAGGGCCTTTGAGCAGTTCTTC
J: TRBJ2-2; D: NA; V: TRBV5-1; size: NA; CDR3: CASSLVDKNTGELFF; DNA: TGCGCCAGCAGCTTGGTGGACAAGAACACCGGGGAGCTGTTTTTT
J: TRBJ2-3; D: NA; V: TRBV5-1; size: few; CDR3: CASSLALRGGAEDTQYF; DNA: TGCGCCAGCAGCTTGGCCCTTAGGGGGGGGGCGGAAGATACGCAGTATTTT
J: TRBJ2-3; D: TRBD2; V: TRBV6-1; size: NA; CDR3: CASSALAGGLSDTQYF; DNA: TGTGCCAGCAGTGCCCTAGCGGGAGGGCTCTCAGATACGCAGTATTTT
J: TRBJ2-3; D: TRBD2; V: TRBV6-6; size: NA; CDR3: CASSGFKRGGTDTQYF; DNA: TGTGCCAGCAGCGGGTTTAAGCGGGGGGGGACAGATACGCAGTATTTT
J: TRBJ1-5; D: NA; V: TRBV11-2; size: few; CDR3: CASSRAGGSQPQHF; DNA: TGTGCCAGCAGCCGGGCCGGGGGAAGTCAGCCCCAGCATTTT
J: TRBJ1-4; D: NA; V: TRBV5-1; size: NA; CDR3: CASSLARGEEEKLFF; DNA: TGCGCCAGCAGCTTGGCCAGGGGAGAGGAAGAAAAACTGTTTTTT
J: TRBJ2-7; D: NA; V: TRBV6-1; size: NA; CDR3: CASRVGVNYEQYF; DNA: TGTGCCAGCAGGGTCGGAGTGAACTACGAGCAGTACTTC
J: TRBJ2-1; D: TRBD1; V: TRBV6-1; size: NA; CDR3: CASSGYRGSSYNEQFF; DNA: TGTGCCAGCAGTGGCTACAGGGGGAGCTCCTACAATGAGCAGTTCTTC
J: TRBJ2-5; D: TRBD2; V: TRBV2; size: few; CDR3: CASSEQLAGLQETQYF; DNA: TGTGCCAGCAGTGAACAACTAGCGGGACTCCAAGAGACCCAGTACTTC